Below, 28 T cell receptor beta chains from the same sample are listed, as sequenced in a study of blood T cell repertoires in COVID-19. Using immunoSEQ multiplex PCR, the repertoire was profiled, and TCRdb retains in-frame clones only, with some absent. The sample lists 90,000 to 120,000 clones, roughly 84% seen once, with 4% to 5.5% in the top ten. The sequenced sample was peripheral blood. These TCRs come from a human donor in a cohort sampled during active COVID-19.

This clone was picked up a small number of times. This chain joins TRBV6-4 and TRBJ1-6; the D gene is possibly TRBD1 (6 bases). The CDR3 has 15 amino acids. The V end lost 4 bases, the J end lost 7 bases, and 14 bases lay between the germline ends. Germline loops: CDR1 MRHNA, CDR2 SNTAGT. CDR3 loop: CASSAETGPNSPLHF. The CDR3, as DNA: TGTGCCAGCAGTGCGGAAACAGGGCCCAATTCACCCCTCCACTTT.

The chain joins TRBV30 to TRBJ1-2; D is uncertain. Germline CDR1 GTSNPN, CDR2 SVGIG (reference sequence). Trimming cost V 0 bases and J 4 bases, with 12 bases left between them. The CDR3 has 14 amino acids. The CDR3 coding sequence is TGTGCCTGGAGTGTAATGCGGGCCGGCTATGGCTACACCTTC. Translation gives CAWSVMRAGYGYTF. The full variable domain, its missing parts supplied by reference TRBV30 and TRBJ1-2, is SQTIHQWPATLVQPVGSPLSLECTVEGTSNPNLYWYRQAAGRGLQLLFYSVGIGQISSEVPQNLSASRPQDRQFILSSKKLLLSDSGFYLCAWSVMRAGYGYTFGSGTRLTVV.

The gene calls are TRBV7-9 and TRBJ1-2; D remains ambiguous. The CDR3 has 12 amino acids. The germline V and J ends were trimmed by 0 bases and 7 bases, with 6 bases remaining between them. Looked up from germline, CDR1 is SEHNR and CDR2 is FQNEAQ (reference sequence). CDR3 protein: CASSLAAGGYTF. As DNA, the CDR3 is TGTGCCAGCAGCTTAGCGGCAGGTGGCTACACCTTC.

The chain is built from TRBV4-3 and TRBJ1-4, with 7 bases fitting TRBD1. The CDR3 runs 14 residues. The V gene end was trimmed by 1 base and the J gene end by 6 bases; junction bases not matched to a gene: 2. The germline V gene encodes CDR1 LGHNA and CDR2 YSLEER. The CDR3 DNA is TGCGCCAGCAGCCAAGTAGGGGGCGATGAAAAACTGTTTTTT. Protein product: CASSQVGGDEKLFF.

The V and J genes are TRBV13 and TRBJ1-3; 9 bases agree with TRBD1. Trimming at V came to 2 bases and at J to 2 bases, leaving 1 base not matched to a gene. The length of the CDR3 is 15 residues. Germline CDR1 reads PRHDT; CDR2 reads FYEKMQ (reference sequence). CDR3 sequence (DNA): TGTGCCAGCAGCTTAACAGGGGGCACTGGAAACACCATATATTTT. This sequence encodes CASSLTGGTGNTIYF.

The gene calls are TRBV18 and TRBJ2-5, with a tentative D call TRBD1 (7 bases). The CDR3 has 13 amino acids. V was clipped by 6 bases and J by 5 bases, with 13 bases between them. Per germline, CDR1 KGHSH and CDR2 LQKENI. CDR3 coding DNA: TGTGCCAGCTCCCCAGGGGGGTTCGAGACCCAGTACTTC. Its protein is CASSPGGFETQYF.

This clone was counted a few times. The chain links TRBV28 to TRBJ1-5; D may be TRBD1 (5 bases). The V end was cut by 6 bases, the J end by 4 bases, with 22 bases between. In germline, CDR1 is MDHEN, CDR2 SYDVKM. The length of the CDR3 is 17 residues. CDR3 nucleotide sequence: TGTGCCAGCAGCTCCGGCGCTGGGGGAGGCTCGAATCAGCCCCAGCATTTT. Amino acid sequence: CASSSGAGGGSNQPQHF.

The rearrangement links TRBV7-3 to TRBJ2-1, with TRBD2 matching 9 bases. V was clipped by 5 bases and J by 1 base; unmatched bases: 9. CDR3 length: 17 amino acids. Germline CDR1 SGHTA, CDR2 FQGTGA. CDR3: CASSPGAGGQSYNEQFF. The CDR3 nucleotides read TGTGCCAGCAGCCCGGGCGCGGGAGGGCAGTCCTACAATGAGCAGTTCTTC.

V usage is TRBV14 and J usage is TRBJ2-1; 9 bases are a match to TRBD2. Germline V lookup: CDR1 SGHDN, CDR2 FVKESK. V was clipped by 1 base and J by 7 bases; unmatched bases: 17. CDR3 length: 19 amino acids. The CDR3 DNA reads TGTGCCAGCAGCCAAGGCCTGCGCTTTGCGGGAGGGCTGAAAAATGAGCAGTTCTTC. Translation: CASSQGLRFAGGLKNEQFF. Drawing the rest from reference TRBV14 and TRBJ2-1, the complete variable domain is EAGVTQFPSHSVIEKGQTVTLRCDPISGHDNLYWYRRVMGKEIKFLLHFVKESKQDESGMPNNRFLAERTGGTYSTLKVQPAELEDSGVYFCASSQGLRFAGGLKNEQFFGPGTRLTVL.

The chain joins TRBV5-1 to TRBJ1-1; D unclear. CDR1 and CDR2 (germline): SGHRS, YFSETQ. V gave up 0 bases and J gave up 0 bases, with 9 bases separating them. The CDR3 is made up of 15 amino acids. This CDR3 is CASSLGGLLNTEAFF. The DNA of the CDR3 is TGCGCCAGCAGCTTGGGTGGACTTTTGAACACTGAAGCTTTCTTT.

V and J are TRBV6-5 and TRBJ2-1, with 7 bases lining up with TRBD1. Germline assignment: CDR1 MNHEY and CDR2 SVGAGI. The junction had 8 bases not matched to a gene; V was cut back by 4 bases and J by 5 bases. The CDR3 covers 15 residues. CDR3 region: CASSSLDRPNNEQFF. The CDR3 DNA reads TGTGCCAGCAGTTCATTGGACAGGCCCAACAATGAGCAGTTCTTC.

The chain couples TRBV10-3 to TRBJ2-2; TRBD1 matches 8 bases. The germline V gene has CDR1 ENHRY and CDR2 SYGVKD. The ends lost 10 bases at V and 8 bases at J; junction bases unmatched: 15. The CDR3 length is 15 residues. CDR3 nucleotide sequence: TGTGCCACCTCGCATCAGGGGGCGCGGGGAGGGGAGCTGTTTTTT. It is translated as CATSHQGARGGELFF.

The chain has TRBV15 and TRBJ2-7, with a weak D call TRBD1 (8 bases). Per the germline V gene, CDR1 is LNHNV and CDR2 is YYDKDF (reference sequence). Trimming removed 1 base at V and 0 bases at J, with 19 bases between. The CDR3 has 18 residues. In DNA, the CDR3 is TGTGCCACCAGCAGAGCAGGGGGCGCAGGCGGGAGCTCCTACGAGCAGTACTTC. This codes for CATSRAGGAGGSSYEQYF. The whole variable domain, filled in from reference TRBV15 and TRBJ2-7, reads DAMVIQNPRYQVTQFGKPVTLSCSQTLNHNVMYWYQQKSSQAPKLLFHYYDKDFNNEADTPDNFQSRRPNTSFCFLDIRSPGLGDTAMYLCATSRAGGAGGSSYEQYFGPGTRLTVT.

This chain connects TRBV19 to TRBJ1-5, with D unclear. CDR3 length: 17 amino acids. Germline V lookup: CDR1 LNHDA, CDR2 SQIVND (reference sequence). V lost 0 bases and J lost 0, with 12 bases in between. Here the CDR3 DNA reads TGTGCCAGTAGTATAGATCTGACAAGCTATAGCAATCAGCCCCAGCATTTT. Amino acids: CASSIDLTSYSNQPQHF.

The chain joins TRBV2 to TRBJ2-2; TRBD1 matches at 7 bases. CDR1 is SNHLY, CDR2 FYNNEI, per germline. This CDR3 region has 15 residues. V trimming: 1 base; J trimming: 5 bases; junction bases outside the gene matches: 4. The CDR3 is CASSEVSGGTGELFF. CDR3 in DNA: TGTGCCAGCAGTGAAGTATCAGGGGGAACCGGGGAGCTGTTTTTT.

The CDR3 loop reads CASSFADKNRKEAFF. In DNA form, the CDR3 reads TGTGCCAGCAGCTTCGCCGACAAGAACCGTAAAGAAGCTTTCTTT. The gene calls are TRBV5-6 and TRBJ1-1; no reliable D call. Between the trimmed V and J ends, which lost 2 bases and 8 bases, there was a span of 19 bases. The CDR3 totals 15 residues. CDR1 SGHDT and CDR2 YYEEEE come from the germline V gene. The full variable domain, completed using reference TRBV5-6 and TRBJ1-1, is DAGVTQSPTHLIKTRGQQVTLRCSPKSGHDTVSWYQQALGQGPQFIFQYYEEEERQRGNFPDRFSGHQFPNYSSELNVNALLLGDSALYLCASSFADKNRKEAFFGQGTRLTVV.

The CDR3 region is CASSDLSGLSRYTF. CDR3 coding DNA: TGTGCCAGCAGTGATTTGTCAGGGCTCTCGCGCTACACCTTC. The chain carries TRBV6-1 and TRBJ1-2; weak D call: TRBD1 (5 bases). The germline V and J ends were trimmed by 3 bases and 9 bases, with 17 bases remaining between them. CDR3 length equals 14 residues. Germline V CDR1 and CDR2: MNHNS, SASEGT.

This chain links TRBV6-1 with TRBJ2-1; D might be TRBD1 (6 bases). The V end lost 1 base, the J end lost 9 bases, and 16 bases lay between the germline ends. The CDR3 consists of 15 residues. Germline CDR1 MNHNS, CDR2 SASEGT. This CDR3 reads CASSEGQALIGEQFF. The CDR3 DNA reads as TGTGCCAGCAGTGAAGGACAGGCCTTGATCGGTGAGCAGTTCTTC.

The chain combines TRBV6-2 or TRBV6-3 with TRBJ2-4; D might be TRBD1 (5 bases). The germline V and J ends were trimmed by 2 bases and 4 bases, with 6 bases remaining between them. The CDR3 extends over 13 amino acids. The germline V gene encodes CDR1 MNHEY and CDR2 SVGEGT. The CDR3 coding sequence is TGTGCCAGCAGTTACCAGGGAAAAAACATTCAGTACTTC. This encodes CASSYQGKNIQYF.

The V gene is TRBV30, the J gene TRBJ1-6, with 7 bases fitting TRBD1. V lost 5 bases to trimming and J lost 7 bases; unmatched junction nucleotides: 14. Germline CDR1 reads GTSNPN; CDR2 reads SVGIG (reference sequence). The CDR3 has 16 amino acids. As DNA, the CDR3 is TGTGCCTGGGGTACCCTACAGGGGTATTCGAATTCACCCCTCCACTTT. It is translated as CAWGTLQGYSNSPLHF.

The chain uses TRBV15 and TRBJ2-1; TRBD1 agrees at 10 bases. The CDR3 has 15 residues. Germline values: CDR1 LNHNV, CDR2 YYDKDF (reference sequence). With V trimmed by 1 base and J by 7 bases, 4 bases remained unmatched. The CDR3 DNA sequence: TGTGCCACCAGCAGAGGAGGGACAGGGGCAAATGAGCAGTTCTTC. It yields the protein CATSRGGTGANEQFF.

J is TRBJ1-2 and V is TRBV25-1; D call uncertain. The CDR3 extends over 16 amino acids. V was trimmed by 2 bases and J by 2 bases, leaving 15 bases between them. Germline V gives CDR1 MGHDK, CDR2 SYGVNS. DNA of the CDR3: TGTGCCAGCAGTGAAACCCTCCGGAGGGAGAACTATGGCTACACCTTC. This translates into CASSETLRRENYGYTF.

The rearrangement joins TRBV28 to TRBJ2-2, with unresolved D. This CDR3 spans 14 amino acids. Trimming took off 2 bases at V and 9 bases at J, with 13 bases between the two ends. Germline V CDR1 and CDR2: MDHEN, SYDVKM. This CDR3 reads CASSLPRTNRELFF. CDR3 coding DNA: TGTGCCAGCAGTTTACCTAGAACCAACCGGGAGCTGTTTTTT.

This chain joins TRBV6-1 and TRBJ1-2; possible D gene TRBD1, 5 bases. The CDR3 length is 13 residues. V was clipped by 2 bases and J by 7 bases, with 11 bases between them. Germline V gene data show CDR1 as MNHNS and CDR2 as SASEGT. The CDR3 sequence: CASSERGRVGYTF. The CDR3 nucleotides are TGTGCCAGCAGTGAAAGGGGCAGGGTTGGCTACACCTTC.

This clone appeared a single time. The chain has TRBV4-1 and TRBJ2-7, with D possibly TRBD1 on 7 matching bases. Germline V gene sequence: CDR1 MGHRA, CDR2 YSYEKL. This CDR3 is built from 15 residues. The germline V and J ends were trimmed by 3 bases and 2 bases, with 14 bases remaining between them. The CDR3 region is CASSQVRGAPYEQYF. In DNA form, the CDR3 reads TGCGCCAGCAGCCAGGTCAGGGGGGCACCCTACGAGCAGTACTTC.

This rearrangement joins TRBV30 to TRBJ1-5; D is perhaps TRBD1 (6 bases). The CDR3 has 14 residues. V was clipped by 0 bases and J by 1 base, with 7 bases between them. Germline CDR1 and CDR2: GTSNPN and SVGIG (reference sequence). The DNA of the CDR3 is TGTGCCTGGAGTGTAGGACAGAGCAATCAGCCCCAGCATTTT. As protein: CAWSVGQSNQPQHF.

This chain joins TRBV14 and TRBJ1-5; a weak D match, TRBD1 (5 bases). Per the germline V gene, CDR1 is SGHDN and CDR2 is FVKESK. The CDR3 length is 13 residues. V dropped 0 bases and J dropped 7 bases, with 7 bases sitting between them. The CDR3 nucleotides are TGTGCCAGCAGCCAAGAAAGGGGACAGCCCCAGCATTTT. It encodes CASSQERGQPQHF.

V is TRBV18 and J is TRBJ2-7; TRBD1 aligns across 7 bases. CDR3 size: 14 residues. Germline CDR1 reads KGHSH; CDR2 reads LQKENI. V was pared by 3 bases and J by 4 bases, with 6 bases of the junction left unmatched. Here the CDR3 reads CASSPSQGVYEQYF. In DNA, the CDR3 is TGTGCCAGCTCACCTAGCCAGGGGGTTTACGAGCAGTACTTC.